This T cell receptor beta chain was found in a study of regulatory T cells in long-lasting Graves disease. General study results and limits: The persistent group shared 2,741 public clonotypes, more than the roughly 990 shared by new patients.

Time point of the sample: newly diagnosed GD, antithyroid drugs for less than 3 months. There was RNA extracted from PBMCs, and the TCR library was made from it. Combining iRepertoire HTBI primers with Arm-PCR of CDR3 regions, the authors built TCR beta libraries. A single record per CDR3 protein comes from TCRdb applying MiXCR to the multiplex PCR reads. Of 550,000 to 650,000 distinct CDR3 sequences listed, about 16% were seen once; the top ten hold more than 10%. Notes on this clonotype: Its antigen is unknown.

V shed 2 bases and J shed 7 bases, with 14 bases lying between them. Germline CDR1 is MDHEN and CDR2 is SYDVKM. The CDR3 spans 14 residues. These same data were also listed under a study on T cells in Graves' hyperthyroidism and ophthalmopathy. From that study: Ophthalmopathy was model-predicted a median around 6.7 months pre-onset.

The gene calls are TRBV28 and TRBJ1-2; tentatively, D is TRBD1 (6 bases). This TCR came from a man aged 18-30 years with Graves disease. The input for sequencing was peripheral blood mononuclear cells (PBMCs), taken at new diagnosis, from a patient treated with antithyroid drugs. CDR3 in DNA: TGTGCCAGCAGTTTAGGTTACAGGGTCGGTGGCTACACCTTC. This translates into CASSLGYRVGGYTF.